This is a list of T cell receptor beta chains from one sample in a study of beta chain features in type 1 diabetes. Profiling relied on immunoSEQ multiplex PCR, and the TCRdb table lists in-frame clones only, not all of them. This sample has 680,000 or so clones, with over 10% found just once. Input material: naive CD4+ T cells from blood. These receptors all stem from a man aged 18 to 30 with type 1 diabetes. Each CDR3 is given with its conserved first and last residue. A D gene is named only where the DNA matches it firmly. Clone size, where shown, is once, few, many, or a class for clones that have expanded.

clone size	V gene	J gene	D gene	CDR3 DNA	CDR3 protein
NA	TRBV6-5	TRBJ2-3	NA	TGTGCCAGCTCGATGAAGCTTGGGGCAGATACGCAGTATTTT	CASSMKLGADTQYF
few	TRBV29-1	TRBJ2-7	NA	TGCAGCGCAAAGCCTCCCAGGGGGCGGGGGCCCTACGAGCAGTACTTC	CSAKPPRGRGPYEQYF
NA	TRBV10-3	TRBJ1-2	NA	TGTGCCATCAGACGGCGACAGGAGAACTATGGCTACACCTTC	CAIRRRQENYGYTF
few	TRBV7-3	TRBJ2-7	NA	TGTGCCAGCAGCTTCGGGGAGGTAGGGGAGCAGTACTTC	CASSFGEVGEQYF
few	TRBV30	TRBJ1-2	NA	TGTGCCGGGGGCCTAGCTAACTATGGCTACACCTTC	CAGGLANYGYTF
NA	TRBV23-1	TRBJ1-1	NA	TGCGCCAGCAGTCAATATTTAGCCGACAGCTTAGGGGTGAACACTGAAGCTTTCTTT	CASSQYLADSLGVNTEAFF
NA	TRBV7-8	TRBJ2-2	NA	TGTGCCAGCAGCTTACCCACCGGGGAGCTGTTTTTT	CASSLPTGELFF
NA	TRBV27	TRBJ2-1	NA	TGTGCCAGCAGTCGGGTCTACAATGAGCAGTTCTTC	CASSRVYNEQFF
NA	TRBV5-1	TRBJ1-2	TRBD1	TGCGCCAGCAGCCCACAGGGGGCAGAGGGCTACACCTTC	CASSPQGAEGYTF
NA	TRBV28	TRBJ2-7	NA	TGTGCCAGCAGTTTTAACTACGAGCAGTACTTC	CASSFNYEQYF
NA	TRBV4-1	TRBJ2-5	TRBD1	TGCGCCAGCAGCCAAGATCCCGGACAGGCGGTTGTCAGAGCAGAGACCCAGTACTTC	CASSQDPGQAVVRAETQYF
few	TRBV2	TRBJ1-2	NA	TGTGCCAGCATGCGAGACGGATACTATGGCTACACCTTC	CASMRDGYYGYTF
few	TRBV29-1	TRBJ1-2	TRBD1	TGCAGCGTTGAAAAAAGCAGGGGGCTCTATGGCTACACCTTC	CSVEKSRGLYGYTF
few	TRBV9	TRBJ2-3	NA	TGTGCCAGCAGCCCCCGTCTGGAGGGGACGCAGTATTTT	CASSPRLEGTQYF
few	TRBV7-9	TRBJ2-7	NA	TGTGCCAGCAGTTTCAGGGTTCCGGGCGAGCAGTACTTC	CASSFRVPGEQYF
NA	TRBV25-1	TRBJ2-3	TRBD2	TGTGCCAGCAGTGAAGGACTAGCGGGAAGCACAGATACGCAGTATTTT	CASSEGLAGSTDTQYF
NA	TRBV5-1	TRBJ2-7	NA	TGCGCCAGCAGCTTGGACAGGAACGAGCAGTACTTC	CASSLDRNEQYF
NA	TRBV7-9	TRBJ1-5	NA	TGTGCCAGCAGCCCAGGGTTGGAGCCCCAGCATTTT	CASSPGLEPQHF
few	TRBV30	TRBJ1-3	TRBD1	TGTGCCTGGAAGACAGGGATCTCTGGAAACACCATATATTTT	CAWKTGISGNTIYF
NA	TRBV7-2	TRBJ2-1	NA	TGTGCCAGCAGCTTAGGGCGTACTAACAATGAGCAGTTCTTC	CASSLGRTNNEQFF
few	TRBV7-2	TRBJ1-1	TRBD1	TGTGCCAGCAGCTTAACAGGGGCTGGAGCTTTCTTT	CASSLTGAGAFF
few	TRBV27	TRBJ2-7	TRBD1	TGTGCCAGCAGTTTAGACAGGGCCCACGGCTACGAGCAGTACTTC	CASSLDRAHGYEQYF
once	TRBV28	TRBJ2-6	TRBD1	TGTGCCAGCACCTTGTTGGGGGGACAGGGGGACTCTGGGGCCAACGTCCTGACTTTC	CASTLLGGQGDSGANVLTF
NA	TRBV30	TRBJ2-3	NA	TGTGCCTGGAGTGTATTGGGGCCAGATACGCAGTATTTT	CAWSVLGPDTQYF
NA	TRBV10-3	TRBJ2-7	NA	TGTGCCATCAGCGACATTTACGAGCAGTACTTC	CAISDIYEQYF
NA	TRBV27	TRBJ2-7	TRBD1	TGTGCCAGCAGCAGGACAGGTGGGGCAACCTACGAGCAGTACTTC	CASSRTGGATYEQYF
NA	TRBV29-1	TRBJ2-3	TRBD2	TGCAGCGTTCGAGCCCAGCGGGGGGCCCTCACAGATACGCAGTATTTT	CSVRAQRGALTDTQYF
few	TRBV4-1	TRBJ2-3	TRBD2	TGCGCCAGCAGCCGAGGTAGCGGGGACACAGATACGCAGTATTTT	CASSRGSGDTDTQYF
NA	TRBV27	TRBJ1-2	NA	TGTGCCAGCAGTTTATGGGGGAGCGATGGCTACACCTTC	CASSLWGSDGYTF
few	TRBV6-5	TRBJ1-2	NA	TGTGCCAGCAGTTACTCTTCAGGTGGCTACACCTTC	CASSYSSGGYTF
few	TRBV5-1	TRBJ2-5	TRBD1	TGCGCCAGCAGCTGGAACAGGGGAGAGACCCAGTACTTC	CASSWNRGETQYF
few	TRBV9	TRBJ2-1	TRBD2	TGTGCCAGCAGCTTTACGACTAGCGGGTCTTCCAGGGGCTCCTACAATGAGCAGTTCTTC	CASSFTTSGSSRGSYNEQFF
few	TRBV4-1	TRBJ1-6	TRBD1	TGCGCCAGCAGCGGGACAGGGGACTCACCCCTCCACTTT	CASSGTGDSPLHF
few	TRBV10-3	TRBJ1-4	NA	TGTGCCATCAGTGACCAAAACAGGGTCACTAATGAAAAACTGTTTTTT	CAISDQNRVTNEKLFF
few	TRBV9	TRBJ2-7	TRBD2	TGTGCCAGCAGCCCCGGGTCTAGCGGGTCCTACGAGCAGTACTTC	CASSPGSSGSYEQYF
NA	TRBV6-4	TRBJ2-1	NA	TGTGCCAGCACCTTGTTCGGCTCCCTCCAGGGTGAGCAGTTCTTC	CASTLFGSLQGEQFF
NA	TRBV29-1	TRBJ1-2	NA	TGCAGCGTTGATAACGGGGATCGGTTGAGCTATGGCTACACCTTC	CSVDNGDRLSYGYTF
NA	TRBV30	TRBJ1-2	NA	TGTGCCTGGAGTGTCGTTGTCTATGGCTACACCTTC	CAWSVVVYGYTF
few	TRBV30	TRBJ2-5	NA	TGTGCCTGGAGTGAGGTGGCCTCCTACCAAGAGACCCAGTACTTC	CAWSEVASYQETQYF
few	TRBV2	TRBJ2-2	NA	TGTGCCAGCAGTGAACAGGGGACCGGGGAGCTGTTTTTT	CASSEQGTGELFF
few	TRBV10-3	TRBJ2-3	NA	TGTGCCATCAGTGGGGAGCGCACAGATACGCAGTATTTT	CAISGERTDTQYF
NA	TRBV30	TRBJ1-5	NA	TGTGCCTGGAGCCCCCCGTCTGTGTTTAGCAATCAGCCCCAGCATTTT	CAWSPPSVFSNQPQHF
few	TRBV19	TRBJ2-5	NA	TGTGCCAGTGCGTATGGGACCCAGTACTTC	CASAYGTQYF
few	TRBV7-8	TRBJ2-5	NA	TGTGCCAGCAGCTTAGGGCAGGAAGAGACCCAGTACTTC	CASSLGQEETQYF
NA	TRBV11-2	TRBJ1-1	NA	TGTGCCAGCAGCTTAGCTCTTGAGACTGAAGCTTTCTTT	CASSLALETEAFF
NA	TRBV7-3	TRBJ2-2	NA	TGTGCCTCCCGGAGCACCGGGGAGCTGTTTTTT	CASRSTGELFF
few	TRBV10-3	TRBJ2-1	NA	TGTGCCATCAGTGCGATCAGCTCCTACAATGAGCAGTTCTTC	CAISAISSYNEQFF
NA	TRBV11-2	TRBJ2-5	NA	TGTGCCAGCAGCTTAGGACAGGAGGTGACCCAGTACTTC	CASSLGQEVTQYF
NA	TRBV4-1	TRBJ1-1	NA	TGCGCCAGCAGCCCGCCGGACCGATTGAACACTGAAGCTTTCTTT	CASSPPDRLNTEAFF
NA	TRBV30	TRBJ1-2	NA	TGTGCCTGGAACCCTGGCCCCCCTGGAGGCACCTTC	CAWNPGPPGGTF